This T cell receptor (beta chain) was identified during a study of shared clonotypes between healthy human individuals. The table came from immunoSEQ multiplex PCR; TCRdb's copy has only in-frame clones and leaves some out. The sample holds millions of clones, approximately 93% seen once. Trimming removed 3 bases from V and 3 bases from J, with 9 bases in between. The CDR3 sequence is 13 residues long. The V gene's germline CDR1 is SGHNT and CDR2 YYREEE (reference sequence). This chain joins TRBV5-4 and TRBJ2-5; unclear D gene. This sequence originates from a man younger than 35 in good health. Some clones in this sample may be carry-over from other donors' samples. Sequencing was carried out using naive CD4+ T cells from PBMCs. Documented subset: CD45RA+ positively selected. The CDR3 sequence: CASSSRTEETQYF. The CDR3 DNA reads TGTGCCAGCAGCTCGAGGACGGAAGAGACCCAGTACTTC.